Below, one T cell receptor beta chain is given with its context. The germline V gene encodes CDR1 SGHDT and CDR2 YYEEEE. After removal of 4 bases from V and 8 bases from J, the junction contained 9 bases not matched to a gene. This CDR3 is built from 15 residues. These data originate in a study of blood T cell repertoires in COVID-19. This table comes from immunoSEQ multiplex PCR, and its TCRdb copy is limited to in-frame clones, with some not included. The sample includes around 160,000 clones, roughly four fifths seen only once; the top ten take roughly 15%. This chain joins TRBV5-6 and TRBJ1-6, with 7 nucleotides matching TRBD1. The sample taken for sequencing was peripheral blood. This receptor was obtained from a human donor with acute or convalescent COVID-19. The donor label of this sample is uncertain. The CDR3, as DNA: TGTGCCAGCAGCAGGGGGCAGGGGCAGGATTCACCCCTCCACTTT. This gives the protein CASSRGQGQDSPLHF. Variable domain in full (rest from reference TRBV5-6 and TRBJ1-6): DAGVTQSPTHLIKTRGQQVTLRCSPKSGHDTVSWYQQALGQGPQFIFQYYEEEERQRGNFPDRFSGHQFPNYSSELNVNALLLGDSALYLCASSRGQGQDSPLHFGNGTRLTVT.